Each of the 6 T cell receptor beta chains below was sequenced from the same sample in a study of technical replicates of blood from a few donors. The method was immunoSEQ multiplex PCR; TCRdb's version includes in-frame clones alone and lacks a portion of them. The table records around 70,000 clones, approximately 95% of them present only once. Material: T cells isolated from PBMCs. All receptors derive from a human donor in good health.

The CDR3 region has the DNA TGTGCCAGCAGTTTTGGGGGACTAGGATCCGGGGAGCTGTTTTTT. This encodes CASSFGGLGSGELFF. This chain uses TRBV27 with TRBJ2-2; 8 bases fit TRBD2. The CDR3 consists of 15 residues. After removal of 3 bases from V and 6 bases from J, the junction contained 6 bases not matched to a gene. Germline V gene sequence: CDR1 MNHEY, CDR2 SMNVEV (reference sequence).

This clone was found once. The rearrangement links TRBV4-1 to TRBJ2-2; 9 nucleotides line up with TRBD2. The junction had 7 bases not matched to a gene; V was cut back by 9 bases and J by 2 bases. Germline V gene lookup returns CDR1 MGHRA and CDR2 YSYEKL. The CDR3 runs 15 residues. CDR3 region: CARTKRGDNTGELFF. CDR3 DNA sequence: TGCGCCAGAACAAAGCGGGGGGACAACACCGGGGAGCTGTTTTTT.

The rearrangement joins TRBV27 to TRBJ2-7, with a weak D call TRBD1 (5 bases). CDR3 length equals 14 residues. V lost 6 bases, J lost 4 bases, and 16 bases lay in between. CDR1 is MNHEY, CDR2 SMNVEV, per germline (reference sequence). CDR3: CASSPPGQQYEQYF. The CDR3 DNA follows: TGTGCCAGCAGCCCTCCCGGACAACAATACGAGCAGTACTTC.

This chain links TRBV30 with TRBJ2-2; D is undetermined. The CDR3 totals 12 residues. CDR1 is GTSNPN and CDR2 is SVGIG in the germline V gene (reference sequence). V was trimmed by 2 bases and J by 7 bases, leaving 8 bases between them. In nucleotides, the CDR3 is TGTGCCTGGAGTTCCCCGTTCGGGGAGCTGTTTTTT. As protein: CAWSSPFGELFF.

CDR3 sequence: CASSEIPQWGLYGYTF. CDR3 in DNA: TGTGCCAGCAGTGAAATACCACAGTGGGGGCTCTATGGCTACACCTTC. The chain recombines TRBV6-1 with TRBJ1-2; weak D call: TRBD1 (6 bases). The germline V gene has CDR1 MNHNS and CDR2 SASEGT. The CDR3 covers 16 residues. The V end lost 2 bases, the J end lost 4 bases, and 17 bases lay between the germline ends.

The V call is TRBV7-9, the J call TRBJ2-1; 7 nucleotides line up with TRBD2. Trimming removed 1 base from V and 6 bases from J; junction bases left unmatched: 6. Germline V gives CDR1 SEHNR, CDR2 FQNEAQ (reference sequence). This CDR3 contains 15 residues. The DNA for the CDR3 is TGTGCCAGCAGCTTAGTGCTAGCGGACCCCAATGAGCAGTTCTTC. As protein: CASSLVLADPNEQFF.